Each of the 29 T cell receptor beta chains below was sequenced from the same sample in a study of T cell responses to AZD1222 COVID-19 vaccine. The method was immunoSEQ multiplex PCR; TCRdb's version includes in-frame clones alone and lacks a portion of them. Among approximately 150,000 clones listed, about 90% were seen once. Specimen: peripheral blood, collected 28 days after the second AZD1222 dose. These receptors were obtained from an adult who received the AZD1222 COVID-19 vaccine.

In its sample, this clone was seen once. The CDR3 nucleotides read TGTGCCAGCTCTTCGACAGGGGACTATGGCTACACCTTC. Protein product: CASSSTGDYGYTF. The V and J genes are TRBV5-5 and TRBJ1-2, with 8 bases that match TRBD1. The CDR3 sequence is 13 residues long. Trimming at V came to 7 bases and at J to 3 bases, leaving 5 bases not matched to a gene. Germline CDR1 and CDR2: SGHKS and YYEKEE (reference sequence).

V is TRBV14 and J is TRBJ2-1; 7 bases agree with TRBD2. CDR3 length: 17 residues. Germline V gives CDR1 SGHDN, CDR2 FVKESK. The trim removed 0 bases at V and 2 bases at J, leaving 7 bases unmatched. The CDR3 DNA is TGTGCCAGCAGCCAAGATCGGAAAGCGGGGACCTACAATGAGCAGTTCTTC. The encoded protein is CASSQDRKAGTYNEQFF.

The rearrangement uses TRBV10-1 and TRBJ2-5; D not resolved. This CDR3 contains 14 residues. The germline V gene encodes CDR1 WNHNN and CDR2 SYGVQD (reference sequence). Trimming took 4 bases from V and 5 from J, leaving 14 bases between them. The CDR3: CASSAADTWETQYF. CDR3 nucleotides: TGCGCCAGCAGTGCCGCCGACACGTGGGAGACCCAGTACTTC.

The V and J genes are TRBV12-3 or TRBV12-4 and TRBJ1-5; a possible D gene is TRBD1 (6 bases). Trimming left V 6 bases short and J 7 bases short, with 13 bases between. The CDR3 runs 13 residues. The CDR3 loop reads CASRQGRGQPQHF. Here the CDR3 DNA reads TGTGCCAGCAGACAGGGAAGAGGGCAGCCCCAGCATTTT.

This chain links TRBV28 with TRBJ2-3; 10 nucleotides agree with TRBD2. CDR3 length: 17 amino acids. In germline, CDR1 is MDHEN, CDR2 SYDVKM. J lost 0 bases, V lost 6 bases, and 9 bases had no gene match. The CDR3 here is CASSPAGTSESTDTQYF. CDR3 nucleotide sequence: TGTGCCAGCAGCCCCGCCGGGACTAGCGAAAGCACAGATACGCAGTATTTT.

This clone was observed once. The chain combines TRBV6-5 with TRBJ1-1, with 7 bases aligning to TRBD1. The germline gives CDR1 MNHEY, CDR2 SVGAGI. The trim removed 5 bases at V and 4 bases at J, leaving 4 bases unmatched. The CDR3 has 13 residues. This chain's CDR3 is CASSQWTGTEAFF. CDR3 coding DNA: TGTGCCAGCAGTCAATGGACAGGCACTGAAGCTTTCTTT.

CDR3 in DNA: TGTGCCAGCAGCCAAGATAGGGAAACCGGGGCTTATGGCTACACCTTC. Translated, it gives CASSQDRETGAYGYTF. The rearrangement joins TRBV4-2 to TRBJ1-2; possible D gene TRBD1, 5 bases. Germline CDR1 LGHNA, CDR2 YNFKEQ. The CDR3 is 16 residues long. V shed 0 bases and J shed 5 bases, with 16 bases lying between them.

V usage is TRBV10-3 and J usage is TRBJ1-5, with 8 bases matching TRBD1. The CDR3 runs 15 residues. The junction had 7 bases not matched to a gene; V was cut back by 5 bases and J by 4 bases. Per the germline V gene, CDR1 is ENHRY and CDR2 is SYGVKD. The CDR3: CAISPTGALNQPQHF. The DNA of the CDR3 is TGTGCCATCAGTCCGACAGGGGCCCTTAATCAGCCCCAGCATTTT.

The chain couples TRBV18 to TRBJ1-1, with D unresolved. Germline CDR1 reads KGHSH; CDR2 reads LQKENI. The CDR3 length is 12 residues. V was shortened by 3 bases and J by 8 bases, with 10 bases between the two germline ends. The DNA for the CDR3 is TGTGCCAGCTCACCGGTTGCCAAAGAAGCTTTCTTT. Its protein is CASSPVAKEAFF.

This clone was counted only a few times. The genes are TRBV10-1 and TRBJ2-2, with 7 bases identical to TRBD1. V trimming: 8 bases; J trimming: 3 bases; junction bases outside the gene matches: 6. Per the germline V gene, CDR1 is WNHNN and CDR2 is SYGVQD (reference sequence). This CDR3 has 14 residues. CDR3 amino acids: CASSLGQHTGELFF. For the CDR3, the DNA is TGCGCCAGCTCCTTGGGACAGCACACCGGGGAGCTGTTTTTT.

CDR3 nucleotide sequence: TGTGCCAGCAGCCAAGCTAGCGGGGGGGCAAATGCCCCAGATACGCAGTATTTT. Its protein product is CASSQASGGANAPDTQYF. This chain uses TRBV3-1 (or the pseudogene TRBV3-2) with TRBJ2-3; 12 nucleotides line up with TRBD2. The CDR3 extends over 18 amino acids. Losses at the gene ends were 1 base for V and 4 bases for J; bases not matched to a gene: 9. The germline CDR1 and CDR2 sequences are LGHDT and YNNKEL (reference sequence).

The CDR3 spells CASSTGENKNIQYF. The DNA of the CDR3 is TGTGCCAGTAGTACAGGGGAAAACAAAAACATTCAGTACTTC. The V call is TRBV19, the J call TRBJ2-4; weak D call: TRBD1 (6 bases). V lost 4 bases to trimming and J lost 3 bases, with 10 bases between them. Germline lookup yields CDR1 LNHDA and CDR2 SQIVND (reference sequence). The CDR3 loop spans 14 amino acids.

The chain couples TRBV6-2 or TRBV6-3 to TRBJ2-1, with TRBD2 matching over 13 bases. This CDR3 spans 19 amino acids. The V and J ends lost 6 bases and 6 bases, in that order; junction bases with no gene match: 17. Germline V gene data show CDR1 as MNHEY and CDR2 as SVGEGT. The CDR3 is CASSHDLRGLAGWGNEQFF. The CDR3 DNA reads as TGTGCCAGCAGCCACGATTTACGGGGACTAGCGGGATGGGGCAATGAGCAGTTCTTC.

CDR3 sequence reads: CASSDWGQGFSNYGYTF. CDR3 DNA: TGTGCCAGCAGCGATTGGGGACAGGGGTTTTCTAACTATGGCTACACCTTC. The chain uses TRBV2 and TRBJ1-2, with TRBD1 matching over 10 bases. The germline CDR1 and CDR2 sequences are SNHLY and FYNNEI. V lost 6 bases to trimming and J lost 0 bases; unmatched junction nucleotides: 10. The CDR3 runs 17 residues. Complete variable domain (other parts from reference TRBV2 and TRBJ1-2): EPEVTQTPSHQVTQMGQEVILRCVPISNHLYFYWYRQILGQKVEFLVSFYNNEISEKSEIFDDQFSVERPDGSNFTLKIRSTKLEDSAMYFCASSDWGQGFSNYGYTFGSGTRLTVV.

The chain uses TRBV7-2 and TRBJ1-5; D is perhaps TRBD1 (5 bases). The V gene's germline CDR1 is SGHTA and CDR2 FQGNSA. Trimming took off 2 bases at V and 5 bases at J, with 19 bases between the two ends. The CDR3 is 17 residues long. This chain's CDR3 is CASSLTLAGVGDQPQHF. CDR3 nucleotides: TGTGCCAGCAGCTTAACCCTGGCCGGAGTAGGGGATCAGCCCCAGCATTTT.

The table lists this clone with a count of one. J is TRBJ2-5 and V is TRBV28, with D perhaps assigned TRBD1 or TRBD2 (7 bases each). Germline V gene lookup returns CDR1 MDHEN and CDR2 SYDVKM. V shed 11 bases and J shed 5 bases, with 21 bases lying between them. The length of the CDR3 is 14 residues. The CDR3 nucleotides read TGTGCCTCCTCAGGGGGGGATGGAAGGGAGACCCAGTACTTC. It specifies CASSGGDGRETQYF.

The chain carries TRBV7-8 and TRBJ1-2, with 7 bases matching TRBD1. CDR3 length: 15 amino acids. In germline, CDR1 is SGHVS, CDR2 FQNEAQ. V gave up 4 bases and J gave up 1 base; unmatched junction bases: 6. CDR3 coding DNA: TGTGCCAGCAGCTCAGAGACAGGGCATAACTATGGCTACACCTTC. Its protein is CASSSETGHNYGYTF.

The CDR3 sequence: CSVYRTGGTEAFF. For the CDR3, the DNA is TGCAGCGTCTATAGGACAGGGGGTACTGAAGCTTTCTTT. The chain carries TRBV29-1 and TRBJ1-1, with 10 bases lining up with TRBD1. Germline CDR1 is SQVTM and CDR2 is ANQGSEA. CDR3 length equals 13 residues. After removal of 6 bases from V and 5 bases from J, the junction contained 6 bases not matched to a gene.

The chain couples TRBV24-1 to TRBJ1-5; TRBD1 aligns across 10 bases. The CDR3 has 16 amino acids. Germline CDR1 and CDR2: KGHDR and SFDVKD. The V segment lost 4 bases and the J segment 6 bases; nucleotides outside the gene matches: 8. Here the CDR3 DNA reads TGTGCCACCAGTGACCGACAGGGGGCGCCCGGTCAGCCCCAGCATTTT. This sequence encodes CATSDRQGAPGQPQHF.

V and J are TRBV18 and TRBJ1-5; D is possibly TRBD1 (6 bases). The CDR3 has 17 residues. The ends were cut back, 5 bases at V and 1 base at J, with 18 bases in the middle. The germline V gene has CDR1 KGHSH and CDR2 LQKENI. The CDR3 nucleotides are TGTGCCAGCTCAACAACAGGGACGGTCGGGAGCAATCAGCCCCAGCATTTT. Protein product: CASSTTGTVGSNQPQHF.

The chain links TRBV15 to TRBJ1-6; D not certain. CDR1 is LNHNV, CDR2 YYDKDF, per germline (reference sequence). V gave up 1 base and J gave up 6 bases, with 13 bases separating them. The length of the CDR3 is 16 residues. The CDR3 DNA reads TGTGCCACCAGCAGAGTCACAGCCTACTCTAATTCACCCCTCCACTTT. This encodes CATSRVTAYSNSPLHF.

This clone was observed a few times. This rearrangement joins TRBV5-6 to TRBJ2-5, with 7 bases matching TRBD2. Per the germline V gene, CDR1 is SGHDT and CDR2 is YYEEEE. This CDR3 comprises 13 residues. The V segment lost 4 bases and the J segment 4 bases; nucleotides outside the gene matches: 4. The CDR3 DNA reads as TGTGCCAGCAGCGAACTAGCGAGAGAGACCCAGTACTTC. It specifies CASSELARETQYF.

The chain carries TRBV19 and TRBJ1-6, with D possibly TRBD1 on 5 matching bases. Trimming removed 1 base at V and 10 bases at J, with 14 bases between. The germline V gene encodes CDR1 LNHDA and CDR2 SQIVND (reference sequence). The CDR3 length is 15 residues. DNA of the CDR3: TGTGCCAGTAGTATAGTGTGGGACGGCGGATCACCCCTCCACTTT. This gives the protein CASSIVWDGGSPLHF.

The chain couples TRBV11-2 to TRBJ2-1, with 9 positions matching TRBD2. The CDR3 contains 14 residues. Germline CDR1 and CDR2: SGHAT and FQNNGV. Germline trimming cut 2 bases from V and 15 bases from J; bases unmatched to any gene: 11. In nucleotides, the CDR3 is TGTGCCAGCAGCTTAAGTAGGGGACTAGCTTTTTTGTTCTTC. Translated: CASSLSRGLAFLFF.

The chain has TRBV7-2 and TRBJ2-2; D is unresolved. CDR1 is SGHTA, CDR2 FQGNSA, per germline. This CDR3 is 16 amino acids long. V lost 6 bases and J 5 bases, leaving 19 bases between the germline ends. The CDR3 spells CASRKRPESFTGELFF. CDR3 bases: TGTGCCAGCAGGAAAAGGCCAGAGAGCTTTACCGGGGAGCTGTTTTTT.

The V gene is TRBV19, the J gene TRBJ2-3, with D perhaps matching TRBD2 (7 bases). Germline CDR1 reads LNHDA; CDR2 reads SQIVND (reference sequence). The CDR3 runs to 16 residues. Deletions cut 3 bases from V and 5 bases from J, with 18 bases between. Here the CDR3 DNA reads TGTGCCAGTAGTATTATATCGGGGGGCGTTGGAGATACGCAGTATTTT. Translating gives CASSIISGGVGDTQYF.

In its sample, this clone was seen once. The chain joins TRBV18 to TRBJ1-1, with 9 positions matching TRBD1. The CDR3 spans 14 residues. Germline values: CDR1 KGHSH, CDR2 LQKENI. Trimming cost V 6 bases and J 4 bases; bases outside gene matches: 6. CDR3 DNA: TGTGCCAGCTCTTCTCGGACAGGGGCCACTGAAGCTTTCTTT. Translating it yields CASSSRTGATEAFF.

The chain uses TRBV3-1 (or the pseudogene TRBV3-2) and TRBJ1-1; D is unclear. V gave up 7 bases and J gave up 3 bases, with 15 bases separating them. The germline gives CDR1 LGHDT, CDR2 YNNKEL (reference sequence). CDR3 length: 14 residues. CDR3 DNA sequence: TGTGCCAGCAAGGGCCCCCAAGCGGACACTGAAGCTTTCTTT. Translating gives CASKGPQADTEAFF.

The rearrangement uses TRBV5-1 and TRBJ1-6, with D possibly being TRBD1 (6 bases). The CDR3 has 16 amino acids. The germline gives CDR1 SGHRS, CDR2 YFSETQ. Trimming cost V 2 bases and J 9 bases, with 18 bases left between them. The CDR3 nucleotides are TGCGCCAGCAGCTTAACGGGGGCTGGAATTGGTTCACCCCTCCACTTT. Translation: CASSLTGAGIGSPLHF.